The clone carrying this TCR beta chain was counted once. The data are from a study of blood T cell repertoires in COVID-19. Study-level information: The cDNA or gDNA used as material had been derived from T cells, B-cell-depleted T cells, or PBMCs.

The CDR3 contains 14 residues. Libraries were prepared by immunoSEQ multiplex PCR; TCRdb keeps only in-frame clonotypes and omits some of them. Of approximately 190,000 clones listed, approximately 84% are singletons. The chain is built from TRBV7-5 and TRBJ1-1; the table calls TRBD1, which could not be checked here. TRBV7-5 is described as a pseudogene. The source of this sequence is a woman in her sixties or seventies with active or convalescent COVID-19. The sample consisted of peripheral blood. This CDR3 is CARSPGQLNTEAFF. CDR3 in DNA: TGTGCCAGAAGCCCTGGACAACTGAACACTGAAGCTTTCTTT.